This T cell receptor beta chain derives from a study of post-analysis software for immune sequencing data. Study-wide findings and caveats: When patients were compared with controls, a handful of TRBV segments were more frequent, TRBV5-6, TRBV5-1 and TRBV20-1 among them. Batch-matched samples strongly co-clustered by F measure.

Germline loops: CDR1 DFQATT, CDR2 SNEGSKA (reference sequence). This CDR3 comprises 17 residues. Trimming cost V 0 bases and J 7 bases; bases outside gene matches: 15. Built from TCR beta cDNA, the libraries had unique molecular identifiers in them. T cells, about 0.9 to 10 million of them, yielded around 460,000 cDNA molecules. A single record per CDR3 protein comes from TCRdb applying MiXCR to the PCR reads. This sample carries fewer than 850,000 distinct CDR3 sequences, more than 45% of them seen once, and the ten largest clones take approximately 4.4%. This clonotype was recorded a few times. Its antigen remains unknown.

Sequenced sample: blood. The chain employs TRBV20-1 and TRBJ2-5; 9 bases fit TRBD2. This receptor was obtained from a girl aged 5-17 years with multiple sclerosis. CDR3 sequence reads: CSARDGAGGALGGTQYF. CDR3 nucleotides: TGCAGTGCTAGAGATGGAGCGGGAGGTGCTTTAGGGGGGACCCAGTACTTC.